These T cell receptor beta chains were read from a single sample in a study of blood T cell repertoires in COVID-19. Repertoires were generated with immunoSEQ multiplex PCR, while TCRdb's copy carries only in-frame clones and drops some. This sample has about 150,000 clones, with about 80% found just once. Sequencing was carried out using peripheral blood. Source of these receptors: a human donor in a cohort sampled during active COVID-19. Both conserved end residues are part of each CDR3. The D gene is left open where the match is weak. Clone sizes are given selectively: once, few, many, or a class where the clone is expanded.

V	length	D	size	J	DNA	CDR3
TRBV7-2	12	.	.	TRBJ1-5	TGTGCCAGCAATATCGAGAATCAGCCCCAGCATTTT	CASNIENQPQHF
TRBV7-3	15	TRBD1	.	TRBJ2-1	TGTGCCAGCAGCTTCACCGGGACAGACTACAATGAGCAGTTCTTC	CASSFTGTDYNEQFF
TRBV19	14	.	.	TRBJ2-1	TGTGCCAGTAGTTATGAAGCGTCCTACAATGAGCAGTTCTTC	CASSYEASYNEQFF
TRBV7-2	14	.	.	TRBJ2-3	TGTGCCAGCAGCTCCACTAGCCGGTCAGATACGCAGTATTTT	CASSSTSRSDTQYF
TRBV18	12	.	.	TRBJ2-7	TGTGCCAGCTCACCTACCGGGTACGAGCAGTACTTC	CASSPTGYEQYF
TRBV5-1	15	.	.	TRBJ2-5	TGCGCCAGCAGCCGATTGGGGACACCACGGGAGACCCAGTACTTC	CASSRLGTPRETQYF
TRBV5-1	12	.	.	TRBJ2-5	TGCGCCAGCAGCTTGGTACAAGAGACCCAGTACTTC	CASSLVQETQYF
TRBV5-6	14	.	.	TRBJ2-1	TGTGCCAGCAGCCCGACCGGGAGAGAGAATGAGCAGTTCTTC	CASSPTGRENEQFF
TRBV11-3	15	TRBD1	few	TRBJ2-7	TGTGCCAGCAGCTTAGAGGGGACAGACTCCTACGAGCAGTACTTC	CASSLEGTDSYEQYF
TRBV5-1	16	TRBD2	.	TRBJ2-7	TGCGCCAGCAGCCCCAGGGATAGCGGGGGTAGCTACGAGCAGTACTTC	CASSPRDSGGSYEQYF
TRBV25-1	14	TRBD2	.	TRBJ2-5	TGTGTCCCTCCTGAGCTAGCGGGACCTACGACCCAGTACTTC	CVPPELAGPTTQYF
TRBV5-4	15	TRBD2	once	TRBJ2-1	TGTGCCAGCAGCTTGGAAGCGGGGACCTACAATGAGCAGTTCTTC	CASSLEAGTYNEQFF
TRBV9	15	TRBD1	.	TRBJ2-3	TGTGCCAGCAGCGCATGGGACAGAGGCACAGATACGCAGTATTTT	CASSAWDRGTDTQYF
TRBV10-3	13	.	.	TRBJ1-1	TGTGCCATCAGTGAGTCAGCTGAGACTGAAGCTTTCTTT	CAISESAETEAFF
TRBV5-8	14	TRBD1	.	TRBJ1-4	TGTGCCAGCAGCTATAGACAGGGAGGTGAAAAACTGTTTTTT	CASSYRQGGEKLFF
TRBV11-2	14	TRBD1	.	TRBJ1-2	TGTGCCAGCAGAGGGACAGGGGCCGTTTATGGCTACACCTTC	CASRGTGAVYGYTF
TRBV15	15	.	.	TRBJ2-2	TGTGCCACCAGCAGACACAACCCTGGCAGCGGGGAGCTGTTTTTT	CATSRHNPGSGELFF
TRBV4-2	14	.	once	TRBJ1-4	TGTGCCAGCAGCCAAGGACAGGACAATGAAAAACTGTTTTTT	CASSQGQDNEKLFF
TRBV6-5	13	TRBD2	.	TRBJ2-2	TGTGCCAGCATAGAGGGAGGGGCCGGGGAGCTGTTTTTT	CASIEGGAGELFF
TRBV9	14	TRBD1	.	TRBJ2-1	TGTGCCAGCAGCGTGACTACAGGGGGCACGGAGCAGTTCTTC	CASSVTTGGTEQFF
TRBV15	16	.	.	TRBJ1-1	TGTGCCACCAGCAGAGATGGGATACAGGGCCAGACTGAAGCTTTCTTT	CATSRDGIQGQTEAFF
TRBV2	12	.	.	TRBJ1-1	TGTGCCAGCAAAACGAGGAACACTGAAGCTTTCTTT	CASKTRNTEAFF
TRBV10-3	14	TRBD1	.	TRBJ2-7	TGTGCCATCAGTGGAGGACAGGGTATTAGCGAGCAGTACTTC	CAISGGQGISEQYF
TRBV7-3	14	TRBD2	.	TRBJ2-3	TGTGCCAGCAGCCCTAGCGGGGGGGCAGATACGCAGTATTTT	CASSPSGGADTQYF
TRBV19	15	.	.	TRBJ1-3	TGTGCCAGTAGTATTCCCGGGAACTCTGGAAACACCATATATTTT	CASSIPGNSGNTIYF
TRBV7-3	16	TRBD2	.	TRBJ2-5	TGTGCCAGCAGCTTAAGCTATCTAGCGGACCAAGAGACCCAGTACTTC	CASSLSYLADQETQYF
TRBV6-1	11	.	.	TRBJ1-2	TGTGCCAGCAGTGAAATCGGGGGCTACACCTTC	CASSEIGGYTF
TRBV7-2	14	TRBD1	.	TRBJ2-7	TGTGCCAGCAGCTTAGGACAGGGGGCTATCGAGCAGTACTTC	CASSLGQGAIEQYF
TRBV18	15	TRBD1	.	TRBJ2-2	TGTGCCAGCTCACCAGGGACAGGGGTCACCGGGGAGCTGTTTTTT	CASSPGTGVTGELFF